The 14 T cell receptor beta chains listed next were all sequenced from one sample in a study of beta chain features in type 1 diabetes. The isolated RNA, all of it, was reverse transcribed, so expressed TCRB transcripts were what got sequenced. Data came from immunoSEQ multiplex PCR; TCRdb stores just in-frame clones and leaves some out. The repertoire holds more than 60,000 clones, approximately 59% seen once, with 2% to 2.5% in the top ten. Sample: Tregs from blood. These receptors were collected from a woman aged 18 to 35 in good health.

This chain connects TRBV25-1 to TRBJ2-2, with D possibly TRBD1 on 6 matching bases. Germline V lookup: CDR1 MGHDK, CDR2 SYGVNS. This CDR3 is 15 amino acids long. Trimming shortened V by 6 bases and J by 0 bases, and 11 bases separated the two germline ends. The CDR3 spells CASSGTSPNTGELFF. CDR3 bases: TGTGCCAGCAGCGGGACATCCCCGAACACCGGGGAGCTGTTTTTT.

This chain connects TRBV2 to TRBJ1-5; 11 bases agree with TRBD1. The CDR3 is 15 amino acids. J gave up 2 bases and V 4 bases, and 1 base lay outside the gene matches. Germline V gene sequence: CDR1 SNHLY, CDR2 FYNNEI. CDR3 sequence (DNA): TGTGCCAGCAGTGGGGACAGGGGGGGCAATCAGCCCCAGCATTTT. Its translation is CASSGDRGGNQPQHF.

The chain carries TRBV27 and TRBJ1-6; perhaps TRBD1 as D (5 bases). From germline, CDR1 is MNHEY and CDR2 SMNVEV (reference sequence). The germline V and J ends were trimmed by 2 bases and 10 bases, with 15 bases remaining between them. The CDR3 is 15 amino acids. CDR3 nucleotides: TGTGCCAGCAGTTTACGAAGGGGTTTCGGATCACCCCTCCACTTT. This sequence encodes CASSLRRGFGSPLHF.

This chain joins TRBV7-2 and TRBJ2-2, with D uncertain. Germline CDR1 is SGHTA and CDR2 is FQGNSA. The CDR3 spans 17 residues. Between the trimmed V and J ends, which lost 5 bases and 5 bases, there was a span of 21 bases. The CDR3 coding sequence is TGTGCCAGCAGCCTGCCTTCGAGCTCACGAGGAACCGGGGAGCTGTTTTTT. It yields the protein CASSLPSSSRGTGELFF.

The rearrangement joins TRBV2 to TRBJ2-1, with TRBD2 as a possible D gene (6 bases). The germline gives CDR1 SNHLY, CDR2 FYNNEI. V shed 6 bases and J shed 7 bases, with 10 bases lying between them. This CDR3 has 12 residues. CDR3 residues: CASRASVNEQFF. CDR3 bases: TGTGCCAGCAGGGCTAGCGTTAATGAGCAGTTCTTC.

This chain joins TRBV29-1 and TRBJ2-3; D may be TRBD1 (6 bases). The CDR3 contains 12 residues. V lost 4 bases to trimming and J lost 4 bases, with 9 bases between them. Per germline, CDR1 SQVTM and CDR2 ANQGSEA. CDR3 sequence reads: CSVVQGPDTQYF. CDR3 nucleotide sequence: TGCAGCGTTGTGCAGGGGCCAGATACGCAGTATTTT.

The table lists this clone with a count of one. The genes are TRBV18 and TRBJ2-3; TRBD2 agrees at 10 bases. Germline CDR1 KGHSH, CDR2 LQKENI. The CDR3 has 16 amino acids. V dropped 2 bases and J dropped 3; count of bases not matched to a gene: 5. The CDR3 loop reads CASSPVALAGTDTQYF. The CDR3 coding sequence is TGTGCCAGCTCACCAGTCGCACTAGCGGGAACAGATACGCAGTATTTT.

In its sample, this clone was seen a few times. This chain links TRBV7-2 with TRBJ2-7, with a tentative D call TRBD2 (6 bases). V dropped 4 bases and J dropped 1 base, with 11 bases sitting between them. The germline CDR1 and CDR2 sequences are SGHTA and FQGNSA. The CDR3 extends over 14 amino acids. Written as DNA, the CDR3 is TGTGCCAGCAGCTGGGGGGACGGTTCCTACGAGCAGTACTTC. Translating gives CASSWGDGSYEQYF.

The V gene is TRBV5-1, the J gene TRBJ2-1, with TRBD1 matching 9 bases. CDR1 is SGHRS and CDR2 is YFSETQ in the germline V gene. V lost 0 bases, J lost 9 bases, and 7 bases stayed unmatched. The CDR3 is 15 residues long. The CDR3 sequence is CASSLGDRDIFEQFF. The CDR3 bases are TGCGCCAGCAGCTTGGGGGACAGGGATATTTTTGAGCAGTTCTTC.

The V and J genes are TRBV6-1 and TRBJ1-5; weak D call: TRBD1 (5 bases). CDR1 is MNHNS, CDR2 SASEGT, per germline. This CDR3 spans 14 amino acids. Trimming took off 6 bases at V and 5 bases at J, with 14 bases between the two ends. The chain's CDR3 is CASSLGGRDQPQHF. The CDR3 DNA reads TGTGCCAGCAGCCTGGGGGGAAGGGATCAGCCCCAGCATTTT.

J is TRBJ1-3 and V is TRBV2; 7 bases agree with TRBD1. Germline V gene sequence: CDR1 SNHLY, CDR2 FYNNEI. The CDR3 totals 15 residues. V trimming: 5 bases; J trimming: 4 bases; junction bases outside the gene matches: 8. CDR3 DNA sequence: TGTGCCAGCAGTCCACGGACAGGAACGGGAAACACCATATATTTT. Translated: CASSPRTGTGNTIYF.

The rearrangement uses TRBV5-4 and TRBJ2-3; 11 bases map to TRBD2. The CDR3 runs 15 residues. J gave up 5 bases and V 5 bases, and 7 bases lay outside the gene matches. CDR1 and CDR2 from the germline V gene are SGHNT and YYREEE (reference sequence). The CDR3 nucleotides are TGTGCCAGCAGTCGTAGCGGGGGGGCCATAGATACGCAGTATTTT. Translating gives CASSRSGGAIDTQYF. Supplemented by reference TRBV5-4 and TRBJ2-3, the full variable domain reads ETGVTQSPTHLIKTRGQQVTLRCSSQSGHNTVSWYQQALGQGPQFIFQYYREEENGRGNFPPRFSGLQFPNYSSELNVNALELDDSALYLCASSRSGGAIDTQYFGPGTRLTVL.

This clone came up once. The chain's CDR3 is CAWSVGIGGRGTDTQYF. The CDR3 DNA sequence: TGTGCCTGGAGTGTAGGGATTGGCGGGAGAGGGACAGATACGCAGTATTTT. V gene TRBV30 combines with J gene TRBJ2-3; TRBD2 matches 7 bases. This CDR3 comprises 17 residues. The ends lost 0 bases at V and 3 bases at J; junction bases unmatched: 12. Germline V gene data show CDR1 as GTSNPN and CDR2 as SVGIG (reference sequence).

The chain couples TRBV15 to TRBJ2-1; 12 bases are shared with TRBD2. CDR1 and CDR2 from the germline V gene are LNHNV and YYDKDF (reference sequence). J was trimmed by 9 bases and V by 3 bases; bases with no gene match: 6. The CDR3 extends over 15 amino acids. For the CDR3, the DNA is TGTGCCACCAGCAGGACTAGCGGGAGTTGGGGTGAGCAGTTCTTC. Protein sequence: CATSRTSGSWGEQFF.